The 25 T cell receptor beta chains in this list originate from one sample, sequenced in a study of blood T cell repertoires in COVID-19. The data were produced by immunoSEQ multiplex PCR, yet TCRdb's version contains in-frame clones alone and is incomplete. Here the sample spans 95,000 to 150,000 clones, 55% to 75% being singletons. Material: peripheral blood. The receptors come from a human donor with acute or convalescent COVID-19. The donor label of this sample is uncertain.

The V gene is TRBV21-1, the J gene TRBJ2-1; the table's TRBD2 call for D was not verified on the DNA. TRBV21-1 is tagged as a pseudogene. The CDR3 extends over 18 amino acids. The CDR3 reads CASSPGTSGTTSYNEQFF. The CDR3 region has the DNA TGTGCCAGCAGCCCTGGGACTAGCGGGACTACCTCCTACAATGAGCAGTTCTTC.

The J gene is TRBJ2-1, the V gene TRBV5-8; TRBD1 matches at 7 bases. The CDR3 length is 16 residues. With V trimmed by 5 bases and J by 4 bases, 12 bases remained unmatched. Germline V gives CDR1 SGHTS, CDR2 YDEGEE. In DNA, the CDR3 is TGTGCCAGCAGTTTTGACAGGGCTATACATTACAATGAGCAGTTCTTC. The encoded protein is CASSFDRAIHYNEQFF. The full variable domain, completed using reference TRBV5-8 and TRBJ2-1, is EAGVTQSPTHLIKTRGQQATLRCSPISGHTSVYWYQQALGLGLQFLLWYDEGEERNRGNFPPRFSGRQFPNYSSELNVNALELEDSALYLCASSFDRAIHYNEQFFGPGTRLTVL.

The chain is built from TRBV27 and TRBJ1-6, with 7 bases fitting TRBD1. The CDR3 loop spans 14 amino acids. The germline gives CDR1 MNHEY, CDR2 SMNVEV (reference sequence). V lost 5 bases, J lost 7 bases, and 5 bases stayed unmatched. As DNA, the CDR3 is TGTGCCAGCAGTCTGACAGGGTCCAATTCACCCCTCCACTTT. It is translated as CASSLTGSNSPLHF.

The chain has TRBV7-9 and TRBJ2-3; D gene uncertain. Germline-derived CDR1 and CDR2 are SEHNR and FQNEAQ (reference sequence). This CDR3 spans 14 amino acids. The V end lost 1 base, the J end lost 6 bases, and 11 bases lay between the germline ends. The CDR3 bases are TGTGCCAGCAGCTTAGTTTTTTCCGGGGATACGCAGTATTTT. Translated, it gives CASSLVFSGDTQYF. The full variable domain, with the rest looked up from reference TRBV7-9 and TRBJ2-3, is DTGVSQNPRHKITKRGQNVTFRCDPISEHNRLYWYRQTLGQGPEFLTYFQNEAQLEKSRLLSDRFSAERPKGSFSTLEIQRTEQGDSAMYLCASSLVFSGDTQYFGPGTRLTVL.

In this sample, this clone turned up once. This sequence joins TRBV7-9 and TRBJ1-4, with D hard to call. V dropped 5 bases and J dropped 6 bases, with 16 bases sitting between them. The CDR3 is made up of 15 amino acids. The V gene's germline CDR1 is SEHNR and CDR2 FQNEAQ (reference sequence). CDR3 nucleotide sequence: TGTGCCAGCAGCCCCCCTAGGTGGGTGGATGAAAAACTGTTTTTT. This codes for CASSPPRWVDEKLFF.

V is TRBV5-5 and J is TRBJ1-1, with D maybe TRBD1 (5 bases). The ends were cut back, 4 bases at V and 5 bases at J, with 15 bases in the middle. CDR1 SGHKS and CDR2 YYEKEE come from the germline V gene (reference sequence). The CDR3 runs to 14 residues. CDR3 protein: CASSPWGEETEAFF. CDR3 in DNA: TGTGCCAGCAGCCCGTGGGGGGAGGAGACTGAAGCTTTCTTT.

The J gene is TRBJ2-1, the V gene TRBV9; D may be TRBD2 (6 bases). Germline V gene data show CDR1 as SGDLS and CDR2 as YYNGEE. The CDR3 is 16 residues long. The germline V and J ends were trimmed by 0 bases and 1 base, with 11 bases remaining between them. The CDR3: CASSVGGDSSYNEQFF. The CDR3 region has the DNA TGTGCCAGCAGCGTAGGAGGGGACTCATCCTACAATGAGCAGTTCTTC.

V and J are TRBV25-1 and TRBJ2-3; D might be TRBD1 (5 bases). The germline gives CDR1 MGHDK, CDR2 SYGVNS. The V and J ends lost 4 bases and 3 bases respectively, with 17 bases between them. The CDR3 has 16 residues. CDR3 DNA: TGTGCCAGCAGTGTGAATCAGAACAGGCTGACAGATACGCAGTATTTT. It is translated as CASSVNQNRLTDTQYF.

V is TRBV28 and J is TRBJ1-2, with unresolved D. Trimming took 3 bases from V and 7 from J, leaving 6 bases between them. The CDR3 loop spans 11 amino acids. Germline lookup yields CDR1 MDHEN and CDR2 SYDVKM. The CDR3 DNA reads as TGTGCCAGCAGTTTCCGCGGTGGCTACACCTTC. It is translated as CASSFRGGYTF.

The chain links TRBV2 to TRBJ1-1; tentative D call: TRBD1 (6 bases). This CDR3 contains 14 residues. Germline V CDR1 and CDR2: SNHLY, FYNNEI. The ends were cut back, 4 bases at V and 4 bases at J, with 13 bases in the middle. CDR3 bases: TGTGCCAGCAGTGGGCAGGGGAGGGGCACTGAAGCTTTCTTT. As protein: CASSGQGRGTEAFF.

This clone was picked up a small number of times. The J gene is TRBJ2-2, the V gene TRBV12-3 or TRBV12-4, with D maybe TRBD2 (5 bases). The CDR3 is 13 residues long. The ends were cut back, 6 bases at V and 1 base at J, with 6 bases in the middle. The CDR3 is CASRTRNTGELFF. As DNA, the CDR3 is TGTGCCAGCAGAACTAGGAACACCGGGGAGCTGTTTTTT.

The chain has TRBV11-2 and TRBJ2-5; 7 bases fit TRBD2. The CDR3 has 15 residues. CDR1 SGHAT and CDR2 FQNNGV come from the germline V gene. V lost 4 bases and J lost 2; bases outside the gene matches: 7. CDR3 coding DNA: TGTGCCAGCAGCTCGTCCCTGCGGGGGCAAGAGACCCAGTACTTC. It encodes CASSSSLRGQETQYF.

This chain joins TRBV3-1 (or the pseudogene TRBV3-2) and TRBJ1-1, with D maybe TRBD1 (5 bases). This CDR3 has 13 amino acids. V lost 6 bases and J lost 3, with 11 bases in between. The germline V gene has CDR1 LGHDT and CDR2 YNNKEL (reference sequence). CDR3 protein: CASRPDTYTEAFF. The DNA of the CDR3 is TGTGCCAGCAGACCGGACACTTACACTGAAGCTTTCTTT.

The chain employs TRBV18 and TRBJ1-5; 11 nucleotides line up with TRBD1. The CDR3 consists of 14 residues. J was trimmed by 7 bases and V by 6 bases; bases with no gene match: 5. Germline V lookup: CDR1 KGHSH, CDR2 LQKENI. CDR3 amino acids: CASSRGTGGQPQHF. In nucleotides, the CDR3 is TGTGCCAGCTCCCGGGGGACAGGGGGACAGCCCCAGCATTTT.

Sample share makes this clone medium-sized. The J gene is TRBJ2-2, the V gene TRBV7-6; a possible D gene is TRBD2 (5 bases). Per the germline V gene, CDR1 is SGHVS and CDR2 is FNYEAQ. The CDR3 is 14 residues long. V was shortened by 5 bases and J by 5 bases, with 12 bases between the two germline ends. The CDR3 loop reads CASSPVGETGELFF. For the CDR3, the DNA is TGTGCCAGCAGCCCGGTCGGGGAAACCGGGGAGCTGTTTTTT.

The chain joins TRBV11-2 to TRBJ1-1; perhaps TRBD1 as D (6 bases). V was cut by 2 bases and J by 7 bases, with 14 bases left in between. CDR1 is SGHAT, CDR2 FQNNGV, per germline. This CDR3 region has 14 residues. CDR3 in amino acids: CASSLTGSMREAFF. In DNA form, the CDR3 reads TGTGCCAGCAGCTTAACAGGGTCGATGCGTGAAGCTTTCTTT.

The chain joins TRBV7-3 to TRBJ1-1; D call uncertain. Germline V gene data show CDR1 as SGHTA and CDR2 as FQGTGA. V was trimmed by 4 bases and J by 1 base, leaving 7 bases between them. The length of the CDR3 is 13 residues. The CDR3 DNA is TGTGCCAGCAGCTATACTGAGAACACTGAAGCTTTCTTT. Its translation: CASSYTENTEAFF. Combining the CDR3 with reference TRBV7-3 and TRBJ1-1 gives the whole variable domain GAGVSQTPSNKVTEKGKYVELRCDPISGHTALYWYRQSLGQGPEFLIYFQGTGAADDSGLPNDRFFAVRPEGSVSTLKIQRTERGDSAVYLCASSYTENTEAFFGQGTRLTVV.

The V gene is TRBV28, the J gene TRBJ1-2; tentatively, D is TRBD1 (5 bases). The CDR3 consists of 15 residues. Looked up from germline, CDR1 is MDHEN and CDR2 is SYDVKM. The V end lost 3 bases, the J end lost 11 bases, and 22 bases lay between the germline ends. The CDR3 bases are TGTGCCAGCAGTTTGGACGCCCCGGAGGGCAGGGCGTACACCTTC. Translation: CASSLDAPEGRAYTF.

The V and J genes are TRBV5-6 and TRBJ2-2, with 10 bases lining up with TRBD1. The CDR3 covers 16 residues. Per the germline V gene, CDR1 is SGHDT and CDR2 is YYEEEE. V trimming: 4 bases; J trimming: 5 bases; junction bases outside the gene matches: 8. DNA for the CDR3: TGTGCCAGCAGCAGGAAGACAGGGGGCTTTACCGGGGAGCTGTTTTTT. It encodes CASSRKTGGFTGELFF.

The genes are TRBV11-3 and TRBJ2-1, with TRBD1 matching 12 bases. V trimming: 1 base; J trimming: 5 bases; junction bases outside the gene matches: 3. Germline assignment: CDR1 SGHNT and CDR2 YENEEA. The CDR3 is 16 amino acids. The CDR3 region is CASSLGGTGGHNEQFF. The CDR3 DNA reads as TGTGCCAGCAGCTTAGGAGGGACAGGGGGCCACAATGAGCAGTTCTTC.

The V call is TRBV7-3, the J call TRBJ2-1; D ambiguous. V lost 1 base and J 9 bases, leaving 10 bases between the germline ends. The CDR3 totals 13 residues. Per germline, CDR1 SGHTA and CDR2 FQGTGA. As DNA, the CDR3 is TGTGCCAGCAGCTTAATCGGTTCCGTTGAGCAGTTCTTC. This gives the protein CASSLIGSVEQFF. The full variable domain, in which reference TRBV7-3 and TRBJ2-1 provide the parts outside the CDR3, is GAGVSQTPSNKVTEKGKYVELRCDPISGHTALYWYRQSLGQGPEFLIYFQGTGAADDSGLPNDRFFAVRPEGSVSTLKIQRTERGDSAVYLCASSLIGSVEQFFGPGTRLTVL.

The chain employs TRBV7-2 and TRBJ1-2, with D hard to call. The V end lost 5 bases, the J end lost 2 bases, and 12 bases lay between the germline ends. The length of the CDR3 is 14 residues. Germline V gene sequence: CDR1 SGHTA, CDR2 FQGNSA. CDR3 DNA: TGTGCCAGCAGCCTCCTCGGGTTGAACTATGGCTACACCTTC. Translated, it gives CASSLLGLNYGYTF.

J is TRBJ1-2 and V is TRBV28; D gene ambiguous. CDR1 and CDR2 from the germline V gene are MDHEN and SYDVKM. V was trimmed by 7 bases and J by 1 base, leaving 10 bases between them. This CDR3 has 13 residues. CDR3 sequence reads: CASTSGNNYGYTF. As DNA, the CDR3 is TGTGCCAGCACCTCCGGGAATAACTATGGCTACACCTTC.

CDR3 amino acids: CASSETGKKLFF. The CDR3 DNA reads as TGTGCCAGCAGTGAAACAGGGAAAAAACTGTTTTTT. The chain uses TRBV6-1 and TRBJ1-4; tentatively, D is TRBD1 (6 bases). This CDR3 has 12 amino acids. Trimming removed 2 bases at V and 9 bases at J, with 7 bases between. Germline values: CDR1 MNHNS, CDR2 SASEGT.

The J gene is TRBJ1-1, the V gene TRBV7-8; 7 bases agree with TRBD1. V gave up 4 bases and J gave up 1 base; unmatched junction bases: 9. The CDR3 is 16 residues long. Germline V gene lookup returns CDR1 SGHVS and CDR2 FQNEAQ. For the CDR3, the DNA is TGTGCCAGCAGCTCCCGGACGACAGGGCGGAACACTGAAGCTTTCTTT. Translation: CASSSRTTGRNTEAFF.